The next 19 T cell receptor beta chains were all read from a single sample in a study of control samples from healthy donors and cancer patients. The repertoire was sequenced with immunoSEQ multiplex PCR; TCRdb's copy has only in-frame clones and lacks some. The sample has under 200,000 clones, around nine tenths seen once. Sample: blood. These receptors came from a woman aged 25-40 years in good health.

The chain recombines TRBV10-3 with TRBJ1-2, with 7 bases lining up with TRBD1. Looked up from germline, CDR1 is ENHRY and CDR2 is SYGVKD. This CDR3 is built from 15 residues. Trimming removed 2 bases from V and 6 bases from J; junction bases left unmatched: 9. The CDR3 reads CAISENLQGGNGYTF. In nucleotides, the CDR3 is TGTGCCATCAGTGAGAACCTCCAGGGGGGCAATGGCTACACCTTC.

The chain recombines TRBV5-6 with TRBJ1-3, with TRBD1 identical over 7 bases. Germline CDR1 SGHDT, CDR2 YYEEEE. The CDR3 is 16 residues long. After removal of 0 bases from V and 0 bases from J, the junction contained 3 bases not matched to a gene. For the CDR3, the DNA is TGTGCCAGCAGCTTGGTGGACAGGCACTCTGGAAACACCATATATTTT. It encodes CASSLVDRHSGNTIYF.

The chain links TRBV27 to TRBJ1-1, with a weak D call TRBD1 (5 bases). Trimming left V 2 bases short and J 4 bases short, with 8 bases between. The CDR3 spans 13 residues. Germline CDR1 is MNHEY and CDR2 is SMNVEV (reference sequence). Written as DNA, the CDR3 is TGTGCCAGCAGTTTAGCAGGGCCCACTGAAGCTTTCTTT. Amino acid sequence: CASSLAGPTEAFF.

CDR3 loop: CASTSMLGGFTGELFF. For the CDR3, the DNA is TGTGCCAGCACCTCCATGTTGGGGGGTTTCACCGGGGAGCTGTTTTTT. The J gene is TRBJ2-2, the V gene TRBV7-2, with TRBD2 as a possible D gene (6 bases). V gave up 7 bases and J gave up 4 bases, with 19 bases separating them. The germline gives CDR1 SGHTA, CDR2 FQGNSA. This CDR3 region has 16 residues.

This CDR3 is CASSLAGARTEAFF. The CDR3, as DNA: TGTGCCAGCAGCTTGGCCGGGGCGAGAACTGAAGCTTTCTTT. The chain is built from TRBV5-4 and TRBJ1-1, with a possible D match to TRBD1 (5 bases). Trimming cost V 0 bases and J 5 bases, with 11 bases left between them. Germline assignment: CDR1 SGHNT and CDR2 YYREEE (reference sequence). The CDR3 sequence is 14 residues long.

This sequence joins TRBV28 and TRBJ2-2, with D possibly matching TRBD2 (7 bases). V gave up 6 bases and J gave up 7 bases, with 15 bases separating them. Germline V lookup: CDR1 MDHEN, CDR2 SYDVKM. CDR3 length: 14 residues. In nucleotides, the CDR3 is TGTGCCAGCAGCCCGGGGGGAGGGGGCGGGGAGCTGTTTTTT. This encodes CASSPGGGGGELFF.

The chain combines TRBV6-5 with TRBJ2-3; 7 bases align to TRBD1. In germline, CDR1 is MNHEY, CDR2 SVGAGI. V shed 4 bases, J shed 2 bases, and the junction held 6 bases outside the gene matches. There are 15 residues in the CDR3. The CDR3 sequence is CASSFKGAPTDTQYF. Written as DNA, the CDR3 is TGTGCCAGCAGTTTTAAGGGGGCCCCCACAGATACGCAGTATTTT.

The rearrangement uses TRBV5-4 and TRBJ2-1; 8 nucleotides align to TRBD2. Germline V lookup: CDR1 SGHNT, CDR2 YYREEE (reference sequence). V trimming: 0 bases; J trimming: 5 bases; junction bases outside the gene matches: 4. The CDR3 extends over 15 amino acids. CDR3 protein: CASSLDTSGNNEQFF. As DNA, the CDR3 is TGTGCCAGCAGCTTGGATACTAGCGGAAACAATGAGCAGTTCTTC.

The chain links TRBV5-1 to TRBJ1-6; 7 bases are shared with TRBD1. Germline V gene data show CDR1 as SGHRS and CDR2 as YFSETQ. After removal of 3 bases from V and 7 bases from J, the junction contained 10 bases not matched to a gene. The CDR3 is made up of 16 amino acids. The DNA of the CDR3 is TGCGCCAGCAGCTCCCGACCCAGGGGGATCAATTCACCCCTCCACTTT. It encodes CASSSRPRGINSPLHF.

The V and J genes are TRBV28 and TRBJ2-5, with 8 positions matching TRBD2. V lost 5 bases and J lost 1; bases outside the gene matches: 6. This CDR3 is built from 15 residues. Per germline, CDR1 MDHEN and CDR2 SYDVKM. CDR3 sequence: CASSQTGLAQETQYF. The CDR3 bases are TGTGCCAGCAGTCAAACTGGACTAGCCCAAGAGACCCAGTACTTC. Looking up the rest from reference TRBV28 and TRBJ2-5 gives the full variable domain: DVKVTQSSRYLVKRTGEKVFLECVQDMDHENMFWYRQDPGLGLRLIYFSYDVKMKEKGDIPEGYSVSREKKERFSLILESASTNQTSMYLCASSQTGLAQETQYFGPGTRLLVL.

This sequence joins TRBV7-8 and TRBJ2-7, with 8 bases identical to TRBD1. Germline values: CDR1 SGHVS, CDR2 FQNEAQ. The CDR3 runs 14 residues. V shed 5 bases, J shed 3 bases, and the junction held 6 bases outside the gene matches. CDR3 sequence: CASSQRDRSYEQYF. CDR3 nucleotide sequence: TGTGCCAGCAGCCAACGGGACAGGAGCTACGAGCAGTACTTC. Full variable domain (remainder filled in from reference TRBV7-8 and TRBJ2-7): GAGVSQSPRYKVAKRGQDVALRCDPISGHVSLFWYQQALGQGPEFLTYFQNEAQLDKSGLPSDRFFAERPEGSVSTLKIQRTQQEDSAVYLCASSQRDRSYEQYFGPGTRLTVT.

Only one count was recorded for this clone. The chain recombines TRBV7-8 with TRBJ1-5, with 10 bases that match TRBD1. Looked up from germline, CDR1 is SGHVS and CDR2 is FQNEAQ. This CDR3 is built from 14 residues. The trim removed 3 bases at V and 6 bases at J, leaving 2 bases unmatched. CDR3 in amino acids: CASSLGQGFQPQHF. CDR3 DNA sequence: TGTGCCAGCAGCTTGGGACAGGGGTTTCAGCCCCAGCATTTT.

The J gene is TRBJ1-5, the V gene TRBV7-9; D is perhaps TRBD1 (5 bases). Per germline, CDR1 SEHNR and CDR2 FQNEAQ (reference sequence). The CDR3 runs to 16 residues. Between the trimmed V and J ends, which lost 1 base and 9 bases, there was a span of 19 bases. The CDR3 loop is CASSLDSGFLGLPQHF. As DNA, the CDR3 is TGTGCCAGCAGCTTAGACTCGGGCTTTCTGGGGCTGCCCCAGCATTTT.

This chain links TRBV27 with TRBJ2-3; 7 bases map to TRBD1. Germline CDR1 and CDR2: MNHEY and SMNVEV (reference sequence). The CDR3 consists of 15 residues. After removal of 2 bases from V and 6 bases from J, the junction contained 8 bases not matched to a gene. CDR3 DNA: TGTGCCAGCAGTTTAAAGGGGGCTGCTGCGGATACGCAGTATTTT. Translating gives CASSLKGAAADTQYF.

This chain links TRBV10-3 with TRBJ2-5; D may match TRBD1 or TRBD2 (5 bases each). The CDR3 length is 14 residues. The germline V gene has CDR1 ENHRY and CDR2 SYGVKD. V was pared by 3 bases and J by 5 bases, with 13 bases between. The CDR3 coding sequence is TGTGCCATCAGTGAAACGGGGCTGGAGGAGACCCAGTACTTC. The encoded protein is CAISETGLEETQYF.

The chain combines TRBV7-6 with TRBJ2-5; the match to TRBD2 covers 10 bases. This CDR3 region has 15 residues. Germline values: CDR1 SGHVS, CDR2 FNYEAQ. After removal of 5 bases from V and 5 bases from J, the junction contained 8 bases not matched to a gene. In DNA form, the CDR3 reads TGTGCCAGCAGCGAAACCGGGACTAGCGCCGAGACCCAGTACTTC. It codes for CASSETGTSAETQYF. Complete variable domain (other parts from reference TRBV7-6 and TRBJ2-5): GAGVSQSPRYKVTKRGQDVALRCDPISGHVSLYWYRQALGQGPEFLTYFNYEAQQDKSGLPNDRFSAERPEGSISTLTIQRTEQRDSAMYRCASSETGTSAETQYFGPGTRLLVL.

V usage is TRBV6-4 and J usage is TRBJ1-6, with 8 bases aligning to TRBD1. The V segment lost 3 bases and the J segment 6 bases; nucleotides outside the gene matches: 1. CDR1 is MRHNA and CDR2 is SNTAGT in the germline V gene. CDR3 length: 14 residues. The DNA for the CDR3 is TGTGCCAGCAGTGAAACAGGGGGTAATTCACCCCTCCACTTT. Translated: CASSETGGNSPLHF.

The chain recombines TRBV19 with TRBJ1-1, with TRBD1 identical over 7 bases. The length of the CDR3 is 17 residues. The V segment lost 3 bases and the J segment 0 bases; nucleotides outside the gene matches: 10. CDR1 and CDR2 (germline): LNHDA, SQIVND (reference sequence). In DNA, the CDR3 is TGTGCCAGTAGTATCGGGGCCAGGGGGTATATGAACACTGAAGCTTTCTTT. This encodes CASSIGARGYMNTEAFF.

This clone appeared a single time. The J gene is TRBJ1-3, the V gene TRBV27; TRBD1 aligns across 7 bases. This CDR3 is 14 amino acids long. The ends lost 4 bases at V and 2 bases at J; junction bases unmatched: 2. The germline CDR1 and CDR2 sequences are MNHEY and SMNVEV (reference sequence). CDR3 region: CASSSTGAGNTIYF. The DNA of the CDR3 is TGTGCCAGCAGTTCCACAGGGGCTGGAAACACCATATATTTT.